Included here is one T cell receptor beta chain sequence, with context. Here immunoSEQ multiplex PCR was the method, and the copy in TCRdb shows in-frame clones only, minus some. Seen here are 55,000 to 70,000 clones, approximately 95% observed once, and the top ten hold roughly two fifths. This sample is part of a study of siplizumab effects on memory and regulatory T cells. Germline V CDR1 and CDR2: SNHLY, FYNNEI. Trimming shortened V by 3 bases and J by 2 bases, and 7 bases separated the two germline ends. CDR3 length equals 13 residues. The V gene is TRBV2, the J gene TRBJ1-2; D remains unclear. The receptor comes from a human donor in good health. Sequencing input: CD8+ T cells sorted from blood. CDR3 DNA sequence: TGTGCCAGCAGTGACGAGGGAAACTATGGCTACACCTTC. Its protein is CASSDEGNYGYTF. Together with reference TRBV2 and TRBJ1-2, the CDR3 gives the full variable domain: EPEVTQTPSHQVTQMGQEVILRCVPISNHLYFYWYRQILGQKVEFLVSFYNNEISEKSEIFDDQFSVERPDGSNFTLKIRSTKLEDSAMYFCASSDEGNYGYTFGSGTRLTVV.